Listed here is a single T cell receptor (beta chain). Its antigen is currently unknown. Germline V gives CDR1 SGHRS, CDR2 YFSETQ. The CDR3 is made up of 15 amino acids. Unmatched junction bases numbered 5, after V lost 5 bases and J lost 0 bases. The investigators split CD4+ cells into a CD45RA+ naive subset and a CD45RA-negative memory subset. The data originate from a study of shared clonotypes between healthy human individuals. Findings and caveats of the study: Rarefaction demonstrated incomplete sorted-subset sequencing despite large depth. The generation probabilities recorded for non-shared clonotypes fell below those of clonotypes shared by all four donors. Sampling included only blood; tissue repertoires likely differ.

Here immunoSEQ multiplex PCR was the method, and the copy in TCRdb shows in-frame clones only, minus some. The table includes hundreds of thousands of clones, about 80% detected once. This chain joins TRBV5-1 and TRBJ2-7; 10 bases are shared with TRBD1. The specimen sequenced was memory CD4+ T cells sorted from blood. Subset defined: CD45RA-negative fraction. The origin of this receptor is a woman aged 25 to 39 in good health. CDR3 bases: TGCGCCAGCAGGACAGGGGGCACGAGCTCCTACGAGCAGTACTTC. Its translation: CASRTGGTSSYEQYF.